A single sample is the source of the 15 T cell receptor beta chains below, sequenced in a study of tumor-infiltrating lymphocytes in primary liver carcinoma. Blood RNA was derived from unsorted whole blood, and germline DNA was extracted too. Researchers generated TCR beta cDNA from 500 to 600 ng of total RNA, relying on a constant-region primer. Each TCR beta library was derived from three nested multiplex PCR rounds that employed slightly modified ARM-PCR. Amplification in the first two PCR rounds was performed using TRBV1-TRBV30 forward primers and a C-beta reverse primer for about 10 cycles each. One entry per CDR3 protein results from TCRdb running MiXCR on the multiplex PCR reads. Of 300,000 to 350,000 distinct CDR3 sequences in the sample, 45% to 70% are singletons; the top ten hold about a sixth. Source material: peripheral blood. The source of these receptors is a woman younger than 45 with primary liver carcinoma and hepatitis B virus infection.

As to this clonotype: A much larger clone lies a single base off, so this may be a read error. J is TRBJ2-3 and V is TRBV29-1; D is ambiguous. Germline V CDR1 and CDR2: SQVTM, ANQGSEA. The CDR3 totals 13 residues. The CDR3, as DNA: TGCAGCGTTTCAAGTGGGTCCACAGATGCGCAGTATTTT. Translation: CSVSSGSTDAQYF.

This clonotype showed up just a few times. This rearrangement joins TRBV6-5 to TRBJ1-1; D possibly corresponds to TRBD1 (6 bases). CDR1 is MNHEY and CDR2 is SVGAGI in the germline V gene. The CDR3 sequence is 15 residues long. Trimming removed 0 bases at V and 5 bases at J, with 13 bases between. The CDR3 region has the DNA TGTGCCAGCAGTTACTCGGGGACACCGCGGACTGAAGCTTTCTTT. Translation gives CASSYSGTPRTEAFF.

A remark on this clonotype: A read error is possible here, since a much larger clone lies one base away. The gene calls are TRBV6-5 and TRBJ2-1, with D possibly TRBD1 on 5 matching bases. Germline assignment: CDR1 MNHEY and CDR2 SVGAGI. The CDR3 contains 15 residues. CDR3 region: CASSTGQPVNNDQFF. DNA for the CDR3: TGTGCCAGCAGTACCGGACAACCGGTAAACAATGATCAGTTCTTC.

In the case of this clonotype: One end of the junction is discordant with germline, which a read error may explain. The chain joins TRBV6-2 or TRBV6-3 to TRBJ1-1; tentative D call: TRBD1 (6 bases). Germline lookup yields CDR1 MNHEY and CDR2 SVGEGT. The CDR3 runs 13 residues. In DNA form, the CDR3 reads TGTGTCAGCAACCCGCCGGGGGCGCTTGAAGCTTTCTTT. Its translation is CVSNPPGALEAFF.

This chain joins TRBV4-3 and TRBJ1-5; D not certain. Germline V gives CDR1 LGHNA, CDR2 YSLEER. This CDR3 spans 15 amino acids. V was shortened by 0 bases and J by 0 bases, with 6 bases between the two germline ends. The CDR3 DNA is TGCGCCAGCAGCCAAGATCTGAGTAGCAATCAGCCCCAGCATTTT. Translating gives CASSQDLSSNQPQHF.

Ten or more counts support this clonotype. The chain employs TRBV12-3 or TRBV12-4 and TRBJ2-7, with D possibly being TRBD1 (6 bases). The CDR3 loop spans 15 amino acids. Trimming pared 5 bases from V and 3 bases from J, leaving 17 bases between. For the CDR3, the DNA is TGTGCCAGCAGTCACTACCTGGACAGATACTACGAGCAGTACTTC. This sequence encodes CASSHYLDRYYEQYF.

For this clonotype: Given the absence of the conserved phenylalanine or tryptophan at the CDR3 end, a read error is likely. V usage is TRBV10-2 and J usage is TRBJ2-1, with TRBD2 identical over 10 bases. V lost 5 bases, J lost 3 bases, and 1 base stayed unmatched. This CDR3 contains 14 residues. The germline V gene has CDR1 WSHSY and CDR2 SAAADI. In nucleotides, the CDR3 is TGCGCCAGCAGTCGGACTAGCGGCTACAATGAGCAGTTCTTA. Translated, it gives CASSRTSGYNEQFL.

This clonotype was detected ten times or more. V usage is TRBV29-1 and J usage is TRBJ1-1; 7 bases are shared with TRBD1. The germline gives CDR1 SQVTM, CDR2 ANQGSEA. This CDR3 has 11 residues. The V gene end was trimmed by 5 bases and the J gene end by 6 bases; junction bases not matched to a gene: 3. CDR3 loop: CSVRQGPEAFF. For the CDR3, the DNA is TGCAGCGTTCGACAGGGCCCTGAAGCTTTCTTT.

This rearrangement joins TRBV4-2 to TRBJ2-5; D is perhaps TRBD2 (5 bases). The CDR3 covers 16 residues. Trimming removed 0 bases at V and 4 bases at J, with 15 bases between. Germline V gives CDR1 LGHNA, CDR2 YNFKEQ. The CDR3 DNA is TGTGCCAGCAGCCAAGAGGAGGCGGGTTTAAGAGAGACCCAGTACTTC. Protein sequence: CASSQEEAGLRETQYF.

This clonotype was recorded only once. This could be a read error, since a much larger clone is one nucleotide away. The chain uses TRBV6-5 and TRBJ2-5; 11 bases line up with TRBD2. J lost 4 bases, V lost 10 bases, and 8 bases had no gene match. CDR3 length: 14 amino acids. Germline CDR1 is MNHEY and CDR2 is SVGAGI. The CDR3 spells CATFATSGVETQYF. The CDR3 DNA reads as TGTGCCACCTTCGCGACTAGCGGGGTAGAGACCCAGTACTTC.

The chain combines TRBV6-5 with TRBJ2-1; D gene uncertain. Germline V CDR1 and CDR2: MNHEY, SVGAGI. This CDR3 is 11 amino acids long. The CDR3 is CPTSEDNEQFF. CDR3 DNA sequence: TGTCCCACCTCCGAAGACAATGAGCAGTTCTTC.

As regards this clonotype: A much bigger clone sits one base away, suggesting this may be a read error. This chain links TRBV12-3 or TRBV12-4 with TRBJ2-3; 7 bases are a match to TRBD2. The CDR3 covers 11 residues. J was trimmed by 8 bases and V by 7 bases; bases with no gene match: 3. CDR3: CASNPGGTQYF. As DNA, the CDR3 is TGTGCCAGCAACCCGGGGGGTACGCAGTATTTT.

This clonotype showed up just once. V and J are TRBV5-8 and TRBJ2-2; 9 nucleotides align to TRBD2. The CDR3 sequence is 16 residues long. Germline V lookup: CDR1 SGHTS, CDR2 YDEGEE. Trimming at V came to 4 bases and at J to 3 bases, leaving 7 bases not matched to a gene. The CDR3 here is CASSTVLAGHTGELFF. Here the CDR3 DNA reads TGTGCCAGCAGCACGGTACTAGCGGGTCACACCGGGGAGCTGTTTTTT.

V usage is TRBV28 and J usage is TRBJ2-5, with TRBD2 matching 7 bases. V shed 5 bases and J 2 bases; nucleotides not matched to a gene: 11. Germline V gene lookup returns CDR1 MDHEN and CDR2 SYDVKM. The CDR3 spans 16 residues. This CDR3 is CASSKPGLSVQETQYF. CDR3 nucleotide sequence: TGTGCCAGCAGTAAACCGGGACTATCGGTACAAGAGACCCAGTACTTC.

This clonotype has at least ten counts. In DNA form, the CDR3 reads TGCAGCGTACCGGGGGGTCTCACTGAAGCTTTCTTT. Translation gives CSVPGGLTEAFF. V and J are TRBV29-1 and TRBJ1-1, with D maybe TRBD1 (5 bases). CDR1 is SQVTM, CDR2 ANQGSEA, per germline. V was trimmed by 6 bases and J by 4 bases, leaving 12 bases between them. This CDR3 comprises 12 residues.